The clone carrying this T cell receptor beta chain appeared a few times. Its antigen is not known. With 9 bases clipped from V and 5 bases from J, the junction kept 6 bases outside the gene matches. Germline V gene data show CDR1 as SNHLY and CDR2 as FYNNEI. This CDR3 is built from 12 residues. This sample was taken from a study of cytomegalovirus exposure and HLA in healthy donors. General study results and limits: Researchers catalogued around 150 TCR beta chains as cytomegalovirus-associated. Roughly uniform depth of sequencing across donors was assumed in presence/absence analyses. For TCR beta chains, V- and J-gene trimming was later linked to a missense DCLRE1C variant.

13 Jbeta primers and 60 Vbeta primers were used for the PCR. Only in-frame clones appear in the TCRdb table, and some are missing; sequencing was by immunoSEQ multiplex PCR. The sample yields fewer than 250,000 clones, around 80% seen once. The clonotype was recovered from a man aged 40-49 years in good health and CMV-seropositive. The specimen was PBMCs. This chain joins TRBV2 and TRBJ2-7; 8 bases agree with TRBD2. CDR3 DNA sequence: TGTGCCAGTGGCGGGGGGTTTCACGAGCAGTACTTC. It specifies CASGGGFHEQYF. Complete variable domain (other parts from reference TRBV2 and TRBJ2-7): EPEVTQTPSHQVTQMGQEVILRCVPISNHLYFYWYRQILGQKVEFLVSFYNNEISEKSEIFDDQFSVERPDGSNFTLKIRSTKLEDSAMYFCASGGGFHEQYFGPGTRLTVT.